The source of this T cell receptor beta chain is a study of blood T cell repertoires in COVID-19. Study in general: The samples span acute and convalescent COVID-19 from the United States, Italy and Spain. Sample material is recorded as cDNA or gDNA derived from T cells, B-cell-depleted T cells, or PBMCs.

The CDR3 contains 15 residues. Germline lookup yields CDR1 MRHNA and CDR2 SNTAGT. The ends were cut back, 8 bases at V and 1 base at J, with 14 bases in the middle. Patients of the Seattle cohort, enrolled during active infection, were followed longitudinally. In the source study's methods: The assay estimated nucleated cells by amplifying reference gene primers. Some clones are missing from TCRdb's copy, which holds only in-frame ones; the method was immunoSEQ multiplex PCR. That table gives V, J and clone size, and the DNA gave D and trimming. This table has approximately 330,000 clones, roughly 87% appearing once.

This TCR was recovered from a man younger than 45 with COVID-19, enrolled during active disease. This chain connects TRBV6-4 to TRBJ2-2, with D tentatively TRBD1 (6 bases). Sequences were obtained from peripheral blood. CDR3 sequence (DNA): TGTGCCAGCTCGAGACAGGCTCTGAACACCGGGGAGCTGTTTTTT. Residues: CASSRQALNTGELFF.